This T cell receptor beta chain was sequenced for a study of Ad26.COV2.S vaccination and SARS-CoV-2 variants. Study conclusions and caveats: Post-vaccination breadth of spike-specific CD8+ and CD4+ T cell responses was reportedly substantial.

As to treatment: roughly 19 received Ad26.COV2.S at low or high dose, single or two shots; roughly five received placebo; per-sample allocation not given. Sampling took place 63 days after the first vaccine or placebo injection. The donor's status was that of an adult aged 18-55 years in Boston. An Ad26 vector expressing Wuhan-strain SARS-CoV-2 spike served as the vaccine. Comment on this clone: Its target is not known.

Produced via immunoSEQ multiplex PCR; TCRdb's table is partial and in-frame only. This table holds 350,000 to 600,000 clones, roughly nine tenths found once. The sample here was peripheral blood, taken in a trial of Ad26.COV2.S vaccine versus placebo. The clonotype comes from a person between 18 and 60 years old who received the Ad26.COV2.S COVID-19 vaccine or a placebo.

The chain's CDR3 is CASSPFPGSYEQYF. CDR3 DNA: TGTGCCAGCAGTCCTTTCCCTGGATCATACGAGCAGTACTTC. This chain uses TRBV27 with TRBJ2-7; D unclear. There are 14 residues in the CDR3. Germline V gene lookup returns CDR1 MNHEY and CDR2 SMNVEV (reference sequence). V lost 5 bases to trimming and J lost 4 bases, with 15 bases between them.